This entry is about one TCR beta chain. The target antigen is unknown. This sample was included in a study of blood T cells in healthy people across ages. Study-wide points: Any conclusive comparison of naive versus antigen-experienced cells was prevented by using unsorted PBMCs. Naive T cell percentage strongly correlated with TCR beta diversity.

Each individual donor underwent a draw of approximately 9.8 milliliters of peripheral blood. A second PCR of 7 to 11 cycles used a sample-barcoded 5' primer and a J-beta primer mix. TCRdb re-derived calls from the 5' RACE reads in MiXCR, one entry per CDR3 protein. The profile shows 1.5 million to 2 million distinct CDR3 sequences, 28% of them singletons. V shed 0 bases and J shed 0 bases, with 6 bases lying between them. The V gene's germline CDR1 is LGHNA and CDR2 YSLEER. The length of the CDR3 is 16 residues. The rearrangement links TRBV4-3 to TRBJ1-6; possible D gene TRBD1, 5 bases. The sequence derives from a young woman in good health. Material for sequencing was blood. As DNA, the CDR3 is TGCGCCAGCAGCCAAGATCAGGGCTCCTATAATTCACCCCTCCACTTT. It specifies CASSQDQGSYNSPLHF.